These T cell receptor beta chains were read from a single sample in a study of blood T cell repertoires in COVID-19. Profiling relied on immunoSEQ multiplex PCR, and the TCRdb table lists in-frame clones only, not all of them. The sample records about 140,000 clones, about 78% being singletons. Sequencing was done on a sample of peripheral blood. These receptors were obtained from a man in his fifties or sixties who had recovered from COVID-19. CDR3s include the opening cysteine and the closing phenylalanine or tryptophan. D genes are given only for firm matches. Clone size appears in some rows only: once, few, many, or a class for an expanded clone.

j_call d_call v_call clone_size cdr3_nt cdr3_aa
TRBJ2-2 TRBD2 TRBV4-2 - TGTGCCAGCAGCCAAGATCTAGCGGGAGGGCGCACCGGGGAGCTGTTTTTT CASSQDLAGGRTGELFF
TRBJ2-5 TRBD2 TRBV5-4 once TGTGCCAGCAGCGGCGGACTAGCGGGGGGTGGGGAGACCCAGTACTTC CASSGGLAGGGETQYF
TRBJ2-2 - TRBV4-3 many TGCGCCAGCAGCCAAGGACAGAACACCGGGGAGCTGTTTTTT CASSQGQNTGELFF
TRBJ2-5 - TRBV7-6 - TGTGCCAGCAGCTTAGGGCAGAGTAGCACCCAGTACTTC CASSLGQSSTQYF
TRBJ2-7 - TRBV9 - TGTGCCAGCGGGACTGGCGTCGGGGTTAAGGACGAGCAGTACTTC CASGTGVGVKDEQYF
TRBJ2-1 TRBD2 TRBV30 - TGTGCCTGGAGTGCTTTGGGACTAGCGGGGGCCTTCCTTTACAATGAGCAGTTCTTC CAWSALGLAGAFLYNEQFF
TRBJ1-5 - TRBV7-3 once TGTGCCAGCAGCTTGCGCCCCGATCAGCCCCAGCATTTT CASSLRPDQPQHF
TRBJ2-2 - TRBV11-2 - TGTGCCAGCAGCCCCCTTAGTACCTCGAACACCGGGGAGCTGTTTTTT CASSPLSTSNTGELFF
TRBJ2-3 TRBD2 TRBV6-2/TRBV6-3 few TGTGCCAGCAGTTCGAAGGGACTAGCGGGAGTCTCCCCCCCCACAGATACGCAGTATTTT CASSSKGLAGVSPPTDTQYF
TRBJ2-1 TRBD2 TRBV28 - TGTGCCAGCAGTTTAGCCACTAGCGGGAGTTCCAATGAGCAGTTCTTC CASSLATSGSSNEQFF
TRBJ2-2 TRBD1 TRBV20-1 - TGCAGTGCTAGTATAGGGGGGACAGGGAGGGACACCGGGGAGCTGTTTTTT CSASIGGTGRDTGELFF
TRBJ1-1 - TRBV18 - TGTGCCAGCTCACCATACACGGGGGACACTGAAGCTTTCTTT CASSPYTGDTEAFF
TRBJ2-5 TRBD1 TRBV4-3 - TGCGCCAGCAGCCAAGATCCCCCAGGGGGTCAAGAGACCCAGTACTTC CASSQDPPGGQETQYF
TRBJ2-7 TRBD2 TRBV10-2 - TGCGCCACCGGGACTAGCGGGCTACCCTACGAGCAGTACTTC CATGTSGLPYEQYF
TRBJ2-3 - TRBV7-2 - TGTGCCAGCAGCTTACGGCTAGCTGGCACAGATACGCAGTATTTT CASSLRLAGTDTQYF
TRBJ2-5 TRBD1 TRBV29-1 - TGCAGCGTGTCCCCAACAGGGGGTGGGGGAGAGACCCAGTACTTC CSVSPTGGGGETQYF
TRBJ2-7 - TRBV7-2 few TGTGCCAGCAGCACAACTCCAGGGATATCCGAGCAGTACTTC CASSTTPGISEQYF
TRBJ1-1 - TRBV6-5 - TGTGCCAGCAGTTACGCTCAGGGAAACACTGAAGCTTTCTTT CASSYAQGNTEAFF
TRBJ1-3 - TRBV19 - TGTGCCAGTAGTATGGTCGAGGCTGGAAACACCATATATTTT CASSMVEAGNTIYF
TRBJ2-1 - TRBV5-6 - TGTGCCAGCAGCTGGGGAGCAGGGGGGTACGGTGAGCAGTTCTTC CASSWGAGGYGEQFF
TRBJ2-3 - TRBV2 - TGTGCCAGCAGTGCCGGGCGGGCGCAGTATTTT CASSAGRAQYF
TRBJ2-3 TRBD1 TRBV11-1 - TGTGCCAGCAGCGTCAGGGGGCGAGGAGATACGCAGTATTTT CASSVRGRGDTQYF
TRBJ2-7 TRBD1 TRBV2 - TGTGCCAGCAGTGTGGACAGGGGAGGTCCCTACGAGCAGTACTTC CASSVDRGGPYEQYF
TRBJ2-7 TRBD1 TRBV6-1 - TGTGCCAGCAGTGAAGCGTCAGGGGGCACCTACGAGCAGTACTTC CASSEASGGTYEQYF
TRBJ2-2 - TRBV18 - TGTGCCAGCTCACCAGGCAGGGGAAAAGGCGGGGAGCTGTTTTTT CASSPGRGKGGELFF
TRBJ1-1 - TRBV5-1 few TGCGCCAGCAGCTGGGGACAGAACACTGAAGCTTTCTTT CASSWGQNTEAFF
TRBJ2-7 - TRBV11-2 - TGTGCCAGCAGCCTCGGACAGAGAAGCTCCTACGAGCAGTACTTC CASSLGQRSSYEQYF
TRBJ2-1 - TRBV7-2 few TGTGCCAGCAGCTTAGCAGCGACGGGGTCCTACAATGAGCAGTTCTTC CASSLAATGSYNEQFF
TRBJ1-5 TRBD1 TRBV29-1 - TGCAGCGTTGTCCGCGACCCCGACAGGGCGGTTGACAATCAGCCCCAGCATTTT CSVVRDPDRAVDNQPQHF
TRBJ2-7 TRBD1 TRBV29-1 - TGCAGCGGTTGCCGGGACAGGGGCATCGAGCAGTACTTC CSGCRDRGIEQYF
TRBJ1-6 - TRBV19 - TGTGCCAGTAGTATAAGAGGGCCGGATTCACCCCTCCACTTT CASSIRGPDSPLHF
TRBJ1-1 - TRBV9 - TGTGCCAGCAGCGCGGGGAGGAGTACTGAAGCTTTCTTT CASSAGRSTEAFF
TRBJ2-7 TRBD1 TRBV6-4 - TGTGCCAGCAGTGACCTTAAGACAGGGGGCGCCCCCGGCGAGCAGTACTTC CASSDLKTGGAPGEQYF
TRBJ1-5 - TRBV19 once TGTGCCAGTAGTACCGACGGGGATCAGCCCCAGCATTTT CASSTDGDQPQHF
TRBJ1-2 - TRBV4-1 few TGCGCCAGCAGCCGGATACAGAGCTATGGCTACACCTTC CASSRIQSYGYTF
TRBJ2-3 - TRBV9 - TGTGCCAGCAGCGTCCGACACAACACAGATACGCAGTATTTT CASSVRHNTDTQYF
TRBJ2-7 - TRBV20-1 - TGCAGTGCTCAGGTATCCTACGAGCAGTACTTC CSAQVSYEQYF